This passage covers 19 T cell receptor beta chains from one sample sequenced in a study of Ad26.COV2.S vaccination and SARS-CoV-2 variants. The treatment is: around 19 received Ad26.COV2.S at low or high dose, single or two shots; about 5 received placebo; per-sample allocation not given. The samples were gathered on day 63 after the first injection of vaccine or placebo. Clones were read by immunoSEQ multiplex PCR, and TCRdb kept only the in-frame ones, dropping some. The table shows around 450,000 clones, with 90% occurring only once. The material sequenced was peripheral blood, taken in a trial of Ad26.COV2.S vaccine versus placebo. Source of these receptors: a person between 18 and 65 years old who received the Ad26.COV2.S COVID-19 vaccine or a placebo.

The chain uses TRBV12-5 and TRBJ2-5, with D hard to call. Between the trimmed V and J ends, which lost 0 bases and 2 bases, there was a span of 7 bases. Germline lookup yields CDR1 LGHNT and CDR2 FRNRAP. The CDR3 sequence is 14 residues long. CDR3 region: CASGLVKEQETQYF. CDR3 in DNA: TGTGCTAGTGGTTTGGTCAAGGAGCAAGAGACCCAGTACTTC.

This chain connects TRBV28 to TRBJ1-3; D may be TRBD1 (6 bases). CDR3 length: 13 amino acids. CDR1 MDHEN and CDR2 SYDVKM come from the germline V gene. V lost 6 bases and J 6 bases, leaving 12 bases between the germline ends. The CDR3 nucleotides read TGTGCCAGCAGCCGGCCAGGGGAAAACACCATATATTTT. Translated: CASSRPGENTIYF.

This chain connects TRBV7-3 to TRBJ2-1, with D maybe TRBD2 (6 bases). The germline gives CDR1 SGHTA, CDR2 FQGTGA. The V end lost 2 bases, the J end lost 2 bases, and 10 bases lay between the germline ends. The CDR3 consists of 15 residues. The CDR3 sequence is CASSLGGGTYNEQFF. In DNA form, the CDR3 reads TGTGCCAGCAGCTTAGGCGGCGGGACCTACAATGAGCAGTTCTTC.

About this clone itself: The same CDR3 arises from other DNA sequences in this sample as well. The chain links TRBV6-6 to TRBJ1-6, with 7 nucleotides matching TRBD1. The CDR3 runs to 15 residues. Looked up from germline, CDR1 is MNHNY and CDR2 is SVGAGI (reference sequence). With 2 bases clipped from V and 7 bases from J, the junction kept 5 bases outside the gene matches. The CDR3 region is CASSYRGGRNSPLHF. The CDR3 DNA sequence: TGTGCCAGCAGTTACAGAGGGGGCAGGAATTCACCCCTCCACTTT.

The chain carries TRBV20-1 and TRBJ2-1, with 11 bases identical to TRBD1. The CDR3 runs 19 residues. V was clipped by 3 bases and J by 0 bases; unmatched bases: 13. CDR1 DFQATT and CDR2 SNEGSKA come from the germline V gene (reference sequence). The DNA for the CDR3 is TGCAGTGCTAGTCCTGGACAGGGGGCCCTGGGCAGCTCCTACAATGAGCAGTTCTTC. Amino acid sequence: CSASPGQGALGSSYNEQFF.

This clone has only a few counts. This sequence joins TRBV4-3 and TRBJ2-2; D remains unclear. V lost 0 bases, J lost 4 bases, and 6 bases lay in between. Per the germline V gene, CDR1 is LGHNA and CDR2 is YSLEER. This CDR3 is 14 amino acids long. The DNA for the CDR3 is TGCGCCAGCAGCCAAGAGGCAGGCACCGGGGAGCTGTTTTTT. Translated: CASSQEAGTGELFF.

The chain combines TRBV29-1 with TRBJ2-1, with a tentative D call TRBD2 (5 bases). In germline, CDR1 is SQVTM, CDR2 ANQGSEA. With 7 bases removed from V and 1 base from J, the gap between germline ends came to 8 bases. The CDR3 has 12 amino acids. The CDR3 nucleotides read TGCAGCGGGGGAGAGTCCTACAATGAGCAGTTCTTC. Translating gives CSGGESYNEQFF.

This chain uses TRBV7-2 with TRBJ2-1; 13 bases match TRBD2. This CDR3 region has 17 residues. CDR1 and CDR2 (germline): SGHTA, FQGNSA. The ends lost 5 bases at V and 7 bases at J; junction bases unmatched: 11. For the CDR3, the DNA is TGTGCCAGCAGCCCAAGACTAGCGGGAGGAAAAGGAAATGAGCAGTTCTTC. It is translated as CASSPRLAGGKGNEQFF. The full variable domain, rest sourced from reference TRBV7-2 and TRBJ2-1, is GAGVSQSPSNKVTEKGKDVELRCDPISGHTALYWYRQSLGQGLEFLIYFQGNSAPDKSGLPSDRFSAERTGGSVSTLTIQRTQQEDSAVYLCASSPRLAGGKGNEQFFGPGTRLTVL.

The chain carries TRBV9 and TRBJ1-3; 12 positions agree with TRBD1. The CDR3 covers 17 residues. Germline V gives CDR1 SGDLS, CDR2 YYNGEE. Trimming at V came to 2 bases and at J to 4 bases, leaving 7 bases not matched to a gene. CDR3 in DNA: TGTGCCAGCAGCGTGGGGGACAGGGGGCGCTCCGGAAACACCATATATTTT. The encoded protein is CASSVGDRGRSGNTIYF.

The rearrangement uses TRBV5-4 and TRBJ2-7; 12 bases line up with TRBD2. J gave up 2 bases and V 0 bases, and 3 bases lay outside the gene matches. Germline CDR1 SGHNT, CDR2 YYREEE (reference sequence). The CDR3 totals 16 residues. CDR3: CASSLGTSGKTYEQYF. The CDR3, as DNA: TGTGCCAGCAGCTTGGGGACTAGCGGGAAGACCTACGAGCAGTACTTC.

This chain links TRBV2 with TRBJ1-2; tentative D call: TRBD1 (6 bases). This CDR3 region has 15 residues. From germline, CDR1 is SNHLY and CDR2 FYNNEI. V was shortened by 4 bases and J by 0 bases, with 12 bases between the two germline ends. CDR3 DNA sequence: TGTGCCAGCAGTGCAACAGGGAAAGCTAACTATGGCTACACCTTC. Translating it yields CASSATGKANYGYTF.

The V call is TRBV7-2, the J call TRBJ1-2, with a possible D match to TRBD1 (6 bases). The ends were cut back, 2 bases at V and 9 bases at J, with 13 bases in the middle. This CDR3 has 13 residues. CDR1 is SGHTA, CDR2 FQGNSA, per germline. CDR3 sequence: CASSLRGGFRYTF. The CDR3 DNA is TGTGCCAGCAGCTTAAGGGGGGGATTCCGCTACACCTTC.

The count of this clone is one. The V call is TRBV27, the J call TRBJ2-1; no clear D. V was cut by 0 bases and J by 9 bases, with 9 bases left in between. Germline assignment: CDR1 MNHEY and CDR2 SMNVEV (reference sequence). The CDR3 covers 13 residues. Here the CDR3 DNA reads TGTGCCAGCAGTTTATCGGGGAACGGTGAGCAGTTCTTC. Amino acids: CASSLSGNGEQFF.

The chain joins TRBV7-2 to TRBJ2-2; 11 nucleotides align to TRBD2. J was trimmed by 7 bases and V by 4 bases; bases with no gene match: 8. The CDR3 extends over 16 amino acids. Germline V gene lookup returns CDR1 SGHTA and CDR2 FQGNSA. The CDR3 reads CASSSLAGGPGGELFF. CDR3 bases: TGTGCCAGCAGCTCCTTAGCGGGAGGGCCTGGCGGGGAGCTGTTTTTT.

The genes are TRBV29-1 and TRBJ2-7; the match to TRBD2 covers 7 bases. V dropped 5 bases and J dropped 1; count of bases not matched to a gene: 14. Germline lookup yields CDR1 SQVTM and CDR2 ANQGSEA. The length of the CDR3 is 16 residues. The CDR3 loop is CSVLRPGGTGSYEQYF. CDR3 DNA sequence: TGCAGCGTTCTCCGTCCGGGGGGAACAGGTTCCTACGAGCAGTACTTC.

V usage is TRBV4-2 and J usage is TRBJ2-7, with D uncertain. The CDR3 length is 15 residues. CDR1 is LGHNA, CDR2 YNFKEQ, per germline. V was trimmed by 4 bases and J by 4 bases, leaving 17 bases between them. In nucleotides, the CDR3 is TGTGCCAGCAGCCCGACCTCGGATTTCCCTTACGAGCAGTACTTC. It specifies CASSPTSDFPYEQYF.

V and J are TRBV5-8 and TRBJ2-6; a weak D match, TRBD1 (5 bases). CDR1 and CDR2 from the germline V gene are SGHTS and YDEGEE. CDR3 size: 17 residues. Deletions cut 4 bases from V and 3 bases from J, with 17 bases between. Here the CDR3 DNA reads TGTGCCAGCAGCAGACAGTCCGGTCTGAGTGGGGCCAACGTCCTGACTTTC. Its translation: CASSRQSGLSGANVLTF.

This clone was counted only a few times. The rearrangement uses TRBV7-9 and TRBJ1-5, with TRBD1 matching over 7 bases. CDR1 SEHNR and CDR2 FQNEAQ come from the germline V gene (reference sequence). This CDR3 spans 13 amino acids. Germline trimming cut 8 bases from V and 4 bases from J; bases unmatched to any gene: 5. Here the CDR3 reads CASGDRDNQPQHF. Written as DNA, the CDR3 is TGTGCCAGCGGAGACAGGGATAATCAGCCCCAGCATTTT.

The V gene is TRBV4-2, the J gene TRBJ2-1; 8 positions match TRBD1. J lost 9 bases, V lost 0 bases, and 10 bases had no gene match. The CDR3 length is 16 residues. CDR1 and CDR2 from the germline V gene are LGHNA and YNFKEQ. CDR3 DNA sequence: TGTGCCAGCAGCCAAGAAGGGGAGGCACAGGGGGGTGAGCAGTTCTTC. Protein sequence: CASSQEGEAQGGEQFF.